Following are 11 T cell receptor beta chains from one sample sequenced in a study of T cell repertoires in cytomegalovirus infection. MiXCR was run by TCRdb on the reads, yielding one entry per CDR3 protein. The sample includes fewer than 550,000 distinct CDR3 sequences, more than 25% of them seen just once. The specimen sequenced was PBMCs. The receptor set was obtained from a human donor in good health (CMV status not recorded). Some clones in this sample may be carry-over from other donors' samples.

J is TRBJ1-5 and V is TRBV11-2; tentatively, D is TRBD1 (5 bases). This CDR3 is built from 13 residues. The V gene lost 5 bases and the J gene lost 8 bases, with 13 bases spanning the gap. CDR1 SGHAT and CDR2 FQNNGV come from the germline V gene. This chain's CDR3 is CASSRAGWEPQHF. The CDR3 DNA reads as TGTGCCAGCAGCAGGGCAGGGTGGGAGCCCCAGCATTTT.

The V gene is TRBV19, the J gene TRBJ1-2, with D unclear. The CDR3 totals 18 residues. Trimming removed 5 bases at V and 1 base at J, with 23 bases between. Germline V lookup: CDR1 LNHDA, CDR2 SQIVND (reference sequence). CDR3 residues: CASSPRLNPLAYNYGYTF. CDR3 coding DNA: TGTGCCAGTAGTCCCCGACTGAACCCTCTAGCCTATAACTATGGCTACACCTTC.

This chain joins TRBV11-2 and TRBJ1-1; TRBD1 agrees at 9 bases. There are 16 residues in the CDR3. Germline-derived CDR1 and CDR2 are SGHAT and FQNNGV. V lost 5 bases and J lost 3; bases outside the gene matches: 10. The CDR3 DNA follows: TGTGCCAGCAGCCGCGGACAGGGGATGGGGCACACTGAAGCTTTCTTT. Encoded protein: CASSRGQGMGHTEAFF.

V usage is TRBV6-2 or TRBV6-3 and J usage is TRBJ1-5, with TRBD1 as a possible D gene (5 bases). Germline V lookup: CDR1 MNHEY, CDR2 SVGEGT. This CDR3 is 17 amino acids long. Trimming shortened V by 2 bases and J by 0 bases, and 14 bases separated the two germline ends. For the CDR3, the DNA is TGTGCCAGCAGTTACGGACGGGGACGGTATAGCAATCAGCCCCAGCATTTT. This translates into CASSYGRGRYSNQPQHF.

In this sample, this clonotype turned up a few times. V is TRBV7-6 and J is TRBJ1-1, with a tentative D call TRBD1 (5 bases). Trimming cost V 2 bases and J 10 bases, with 14 bases left between them. The CDR3 sequence is 13 residues long. The germline CDR1 and CDR2 sequences are SGHVS and FNYEAQ. Here the CDR3 DNA reads TGTGCCAGCAGCTTACAAGGGGAGGATAGAGCTTTCTTT. It specifies CASSLQGEDRAFF.

In DNA form, the CDR3 reads TGTGCCAGCAGTCCGATAGCGGGAGGACTTTCGGCCGGGGCCAACGTCCTGACTTTC. It yields the protein CASSPIAGGLSAGANVLTF. The V gene is TRBV3-1, the J gene TRBJ2-6, with 10 bases matching TRBD2. This CDR3 has 19 amino acids. Germline V gene sequence: CDR1 LGHDT, CDR2 YNNKEL (reference sequence). After removal of 6 bases from V and 4 bases from J, the junction contained 15 bases not matched to a gene.

The chain has TRBV24-1 and TRBJ2-2, with D unclear. The CDR3 covers 15 residues. V gave up 3 bases and J gave up 6 bases, with 13 bases separating them. In germline, CDR1 is KGHDR, CDR2 SFDVKD. This chain's CDR3 is CATSDPGESPGELFF. CDR3 sequence (DNA): TGTGCCACCAGTGATCCAGGCGAATCGCCCGGGGAGCTGTTTTTT.

The V and J genes are TRBV5-1 and TRBJ2-3; 14 positions match TRBD2. The CDR3 is made up of 18 amino acids. V shed 4 bases, J shed 6 bases, and the junction held 13 bases outside the gene matches. Germline V gene sequence: CDR1 SGHRS, CDR2 YFSETQ. This CDR3 reads CASSETPGLAGAADTQYF. In DNA, the CDR3 is TGCGCCAGCAGCGAGACACCGGGACTAGCGGGAGCGGCTGATACGCAGTATTTT.

In this sample, this clonotype turned up many times. V gene TRBV7-8 combines with J gene TRBJ1-4; no clear D gene. CDR3 size: 14 residues. Looked up from germline, CDR1 is SGHVS and CDR2 is FQNEAQ. Deletions cut 3 bases from V and 1 base from J, with 6 bases between. The CDR3 DNA follows: TGTGCCAGCAGCTTCAGCGGAACTAATGAAAAACTGTTTTTT. Translated: CASSFSGTNEKLFF. The full variable domain, its missing parts supplied by reference TRBV7-8 and TRBJ1-4, is GAGVSQSPRYKVAKRGQDVALRCDPISGHVSLFWYQQALGQGPEFLTYFQNEAQLDKSGLPSDRFFAERPEGSVSTLKIQRTQQEDSAVYLCASSFSGTNEKLFFGSGTQLSVL.

This clonotype has more than one count but fewer than ten. The rearrangement uses TRBV30 and TRBJ2-1; 11 bases fit TRBD2. CDR3 length: 17 amino acids. The trim removed 2 bases at V and 0 bases at J, leaving 6 bases unmatched. The V gene's germline CDR1 is GTSNPN and CDR2 SVGIG (reference sequence). The CDR3 region has the DNA TGTGCCTGGAGTTCAAGACTAGCGGGATACTCCTACAATGAGCAGTTCTTC. Translated, it gives CAWSSRLAGYSYNEQFF.

Many counts were recorded for this clonotype. The gene calls are TRBV7-2 and TRBJ1-1, with unresolved D. This CDR3 is built from 22 residues. Germline-derived CDR1 and CDR2 are SGHTA and FQGNSA. The V end lost 0 bases, the J end lost 0 bases, and 29 bases lay between the germline ends. CDR3 bases: TGTGCCAGCAGCTTAGCAGGAGGGTTACCGTGGGGTTGGTTCCGGCTGAACACTGAAGCTTTCTTT. Translating gives CASSLAGGLPWGWFRLNTEAFF.